This T cell receptor (beta chain) was captured in a study of blood T cell repertoires in COVID-19. About the study: Donors in the United States, Italy and Spain gave samples during acute or convalescent COVID-19. In each case, the material was cDNA or gDNA derived from T cells, B-cell-depleted T cells, or PBMCs.

In the study's own analysis: Estimation of nucleated cell counts was performed using reference gene primer amplification. The data were produced by immunoSEQ multiplex PCR, yet TCRdb's version contains in-frame clones alone and is incomplete. V, J and clone size reflect that table, while D and trimming were determined from the DNA. Of fewer than 150,000 clones listed, roughly 72% are singletons. The CDR3 loop spans 12 amino acids. The V gene's germline CDR1 is ENHRY and CDR2 SYGVKD. The ends were cut back, 1 base at V and 7 bases at J, with 7 bases in the middle. This TCR came from a human donor in a cohort sampled during active COVID-19. Sequenced sample: peripheral blood. V and J are TRBV10-3 and TRBJ1-2; tentative D call: TRBD1 (5 bases). This chain's CDR3 is CAISELTVGYTF. As DNA, the CDR3 is TGTGCCATCAGTGAGTTGACAGTTGGCTACACCTTC.